A selection of T cell receptor beta chains follows, all from one sample in a study of identical twins. Via MiXCR, TCRdb re-called the 5' RACE reads, giving one row per CDR3 protein. This table has hundreds of thousands of distinct CDR3 sequences, more than 20% appearing once. This sample also belongs to another study, concerning T cells expressing NK-cell markers.

The sequenced material came from CD4+ T cells sorted from blood. All receptors come from a young woman in good health. Each CDR3 is given with its conserved first and last residue. A D gene is named only where the DNA matches it firmly. Not every row has a clone size; where given, it reads once, few, many or a size class.

>TRBV12-3/TRBV12-4|TRBJ1-1|.|TRBD1
TGTGCCAGCAGGAGACAGGGGGCGAACACTGAAGCTTTCTTT
CASRRQGANTEAFF
>TRBV20-1|TRBJ2-3|.|.
TGCAGTGCCACTGGGGGAGCAGATACGCAGTATTTT
CSATGGADTQYF
>TRBV20-1|TRBJ1-1|few|TRBD1
TGCAGTGCTAGCAGAGGGCACAGGGGTCGCGCTGAAGCTTTCTTT
CSASRGHRGRAEAFF
>TRBV25-1|TRBJ1-6|.|.
TGTGCCAGCAGAGGCAGTTCACCCCTCCACTTT
CASRGSSPLHF
>TRBV3-1|TRBJ2-2|.|.
TGTGCCAGCAGCCACTCCAGACCAGCACAAGGGGAGCTGTTTTTT
CASSHSRPAQGELFF
>TRBV29-1|TRBJ2-1|few|.
TGCAGCGCCGTAGAGCTTGGAACCTACAATGAGCAGTTCTTC
CSAVELGTYNEQFF
>TRBV4-2|TRBJ2-7|.|TRBD1
TGTGCCAGCAGCCAGGCGGACAGGGTTAGCGAGCAGTACTTC
CASSQADRVSEQYF
>TRBV20-1|TRBJ2-7|.|.
TGCAGTGGGGCCGTAGGCGCCCAGTCCTACGAGCAGTACTTC
CSGAVGAQSYEQYF
>TRBV4-3|TRBJ2-2|.|TRBD1
TGCGCCAGCAGCCCATTTAACGGACAGGGGGCGAACACCGGGGAGCTGTTTTTT
CASSPFNGQGANTGELFF
>TRBV6-1|TRBJ2-3|.|TRBD1
TGTGCCCGCGCCGGACAGGGTTTGACAGATACGCAGTATTTT
CARAGQGLTDTQYF
>TRBV29-1|TRBJ2-1|few|TRBD2
TGCAGCGCGGGGGGGCAGTACAATGAGCAGTTCTTC
CSAGGQYNEQFF
>TRBV5-1|TRBJ2-1|many|TRBD2
TGCGCCAGCAGCCTCATTAGCGGGGGGGCCGGGCAGTTCTTC
CASSLISGGAGQFF
>TRBV5-1|TRBJ2-1|.|TRBD2
TGCGCCAGCAGCTCTCTACTAGCGGGGAACAATGAGCAGTTCTTC
CASSSLLAGNNEQFF
>TRBV3-1|TRBJ2-7|.|.
TGTGCCAGCAGCCAGCTCAGGGGAGAGCAGTACTTC
CASSQLRGEQYF
>TRBV12-5|TRBJ2-2|.|.
TGTGCTAGTGGTTTGAGCGGCGGGACCGGGGAGCTGTTTTTT
CASGLSGGTGELFF
>TRBV6-5|TRBJ2-7|few|TRBD2
TGTGCCAGCAGTTACAACGCGCGGGGGGCATACTCCTACGAGCAGTACTTC
CASSYNARGAYSYEQYF
>TRBV7-6|TRBJ2-5|.|.
TGTGCCAGCAGCTCAAAGCTGCGAGGAGGAGAGACCCAGTACTTC
CASSSKLRGGETQYF
>TRBV20-1|TRBJ2-7|.|.
TGCAGTGCTAGGGCAGAGTTCTCCTACGAGCAGTACTTC
CSARAEFSYEQYF
>TRBV28|TRBJ2-4|few|TRBD2
TGTGCCAGCAGTTTAGCGGGAGAGGCCAAAAACATTCAGTACTTC
CASSLAGEAKNIQYF
>TRBV27|TRBJ1-1|.|TRBD1
TGTGCCAGCAGTTTATCTAGGGGGCGGGCCACTGAAGCTTTCTTT
CASSLSRGRATEAFF
>TRBV7-2|TRBJ2-7|.|.
TGTGCCAGCAGCTTAGATATCGGCTCCTACGAGCAGTACTTC
CASSLDIGSYEQYF
>TRBV5-1|TRBJ2-3|.|.
TGCGCCAGCAGCTGGGGGGCCGCGCCTCCTAGCACAGATACGCAGTATTTT
CASSWGAAPPSTDTQYF
>TRBV7-6|TRBJ2-7|.|TRBD1
TGTGCCAGCAGCTCCGCAGGGGGCTACGAGCAGTACTTC
CASSSAGGYEQYF
>TRBV6-5|TRBJ2-6|many|.
TGTGCCAGCAGTACTAGGACTGGGGCCAACGTCCTGACTTTC
CASSTRTGANVLTF
>TRBV20-1|TRBJ2-7|few|TRBD2
TGCAGTGCAAGACTTGTCGGGGGGGCATACGAGCAGTACTTC
CSARLVGGAYEQYF
>TRBV10-3|TRBJ2-1|.|.
TGTGCCATCAGTGAGTGGGTGGGGGGAACCTACAATGAGCAGTTCTTC
CAISEWVGGTYNEQFF
>TRBV5-1|TRBJ2-1|.|TRBD2
TGCGCCAGCAGCTCATCTGGACTAGCGGGGGATGAGCAGTTCTTC
CASSSSGLAGDEQFF
>TRBV3-1|TRBJ2-7|.|.
TGTGCCAGCAGCCAAGGTCGGACACGCGTCGAGCAGTACTTC
CASSQGRTRVEQYF
>TRBV6-5|TRBJ2-7|few|.
TGTGCCAGCAGTTACTCGCGGGGAACATACGAGCAGTACTTC
CASSYSRGTYEQYF
>TRBV5-6|TRBJ1-1|many|.
TGTGCCAGCAGCTGGAGGGCAGCGAACACTGAAGCTTTCTTT
CASSWRAANTEAFF
>TRBV12-3/TRBV12-4|TRBJ1-6|few|.
TGTGCCAGCAGGCAGGGGACGGTTAATTCACCCCTCCACTTT
CASRQGTVNSPLHF
>TRBV6-6|TRBJ2-7|many|.
TGTGCCAGCAGTTACGGCCTCTACGAGCAGTACTTC
CASSYGLYEQYF
>TRBV12-3/TRBV12-4|TRBJ2-3|many|TRBD2
TGCGCCAGCAGCTTGGGACTAGCGGGAAGCACAGATACGCAGTATTTT
CASSLGLAGSTDTQYF
>TRBV18|TRBJ1-1|once|.
TGTGCCAGCTCACCACCCGGGTCAGGGAGGAACACTGAAGCTTTCTTT
CASSPPGSGRNTEAFF
>TRBV20-1|TRBJ2-4|.|TRBD1
TGCAGTGCCCCTCGGACAGGTGAAAACATTCAGTACTTC
CSAPRTGENIQYF
>TRBV30|TRBJ1-5|.|.
TGTGCCTGGAGTCTGGCTGGGATCAATCAGCCCCAGCATTTT
CAWSLAGINQPQHF
>TRBV9|TRBJ2-1|few|.
TGTGCCAGCAGCGAGCGATTAGGAGGAAAGAATGAGCAGTTCTTC
CASSERLGGKNEQFF